This note documents a single TCR beta chain sequence. Trimming shortened V by 6 bases and J by 0 bases, and 12 bases separated the two germline ends. Germline assignment: CDR1 SNHLY and CDR2 FYNNEI. This CDR3 is 15 amino acids long. Method: immunoSEQ multiplex PCR; TCRdb's copy keeps in-frame clones and lacks some. This repertoire shows nearly 400,000 clones, 85% to 90% found once; its top ten account for 1.7%. This sample was taken from a study of blood T cell repertoires in COVID-19. Categorization into cohorts depended on clinical history that participants reported. This receptor was identified in a woman in her thirties who had recovered from COVID-19. V usage is TRBV2 and J usage is TRBJ2-1; a weak D match, TRBD1 (6 bases). Sequencing was carried out using PBMCs or T cells enriched from blood (not recorded which). The CDR3 reads CASSFDRSSYNEQFF. In DNA form, the CDR3 reads TGTGCCAGCAGCTTCGACAGGAGCTCCTACAATGAGCAGTTCTTC.